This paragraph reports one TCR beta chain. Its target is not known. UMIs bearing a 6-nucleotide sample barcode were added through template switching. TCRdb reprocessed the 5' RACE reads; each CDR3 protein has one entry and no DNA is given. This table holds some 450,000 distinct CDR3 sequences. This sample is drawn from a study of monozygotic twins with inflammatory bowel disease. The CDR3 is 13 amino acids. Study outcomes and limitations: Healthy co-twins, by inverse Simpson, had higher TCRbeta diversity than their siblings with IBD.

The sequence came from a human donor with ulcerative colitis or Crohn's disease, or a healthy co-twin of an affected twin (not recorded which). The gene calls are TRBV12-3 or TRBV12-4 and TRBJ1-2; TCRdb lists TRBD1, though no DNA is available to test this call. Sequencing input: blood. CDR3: CASSTTGVGGYTF.